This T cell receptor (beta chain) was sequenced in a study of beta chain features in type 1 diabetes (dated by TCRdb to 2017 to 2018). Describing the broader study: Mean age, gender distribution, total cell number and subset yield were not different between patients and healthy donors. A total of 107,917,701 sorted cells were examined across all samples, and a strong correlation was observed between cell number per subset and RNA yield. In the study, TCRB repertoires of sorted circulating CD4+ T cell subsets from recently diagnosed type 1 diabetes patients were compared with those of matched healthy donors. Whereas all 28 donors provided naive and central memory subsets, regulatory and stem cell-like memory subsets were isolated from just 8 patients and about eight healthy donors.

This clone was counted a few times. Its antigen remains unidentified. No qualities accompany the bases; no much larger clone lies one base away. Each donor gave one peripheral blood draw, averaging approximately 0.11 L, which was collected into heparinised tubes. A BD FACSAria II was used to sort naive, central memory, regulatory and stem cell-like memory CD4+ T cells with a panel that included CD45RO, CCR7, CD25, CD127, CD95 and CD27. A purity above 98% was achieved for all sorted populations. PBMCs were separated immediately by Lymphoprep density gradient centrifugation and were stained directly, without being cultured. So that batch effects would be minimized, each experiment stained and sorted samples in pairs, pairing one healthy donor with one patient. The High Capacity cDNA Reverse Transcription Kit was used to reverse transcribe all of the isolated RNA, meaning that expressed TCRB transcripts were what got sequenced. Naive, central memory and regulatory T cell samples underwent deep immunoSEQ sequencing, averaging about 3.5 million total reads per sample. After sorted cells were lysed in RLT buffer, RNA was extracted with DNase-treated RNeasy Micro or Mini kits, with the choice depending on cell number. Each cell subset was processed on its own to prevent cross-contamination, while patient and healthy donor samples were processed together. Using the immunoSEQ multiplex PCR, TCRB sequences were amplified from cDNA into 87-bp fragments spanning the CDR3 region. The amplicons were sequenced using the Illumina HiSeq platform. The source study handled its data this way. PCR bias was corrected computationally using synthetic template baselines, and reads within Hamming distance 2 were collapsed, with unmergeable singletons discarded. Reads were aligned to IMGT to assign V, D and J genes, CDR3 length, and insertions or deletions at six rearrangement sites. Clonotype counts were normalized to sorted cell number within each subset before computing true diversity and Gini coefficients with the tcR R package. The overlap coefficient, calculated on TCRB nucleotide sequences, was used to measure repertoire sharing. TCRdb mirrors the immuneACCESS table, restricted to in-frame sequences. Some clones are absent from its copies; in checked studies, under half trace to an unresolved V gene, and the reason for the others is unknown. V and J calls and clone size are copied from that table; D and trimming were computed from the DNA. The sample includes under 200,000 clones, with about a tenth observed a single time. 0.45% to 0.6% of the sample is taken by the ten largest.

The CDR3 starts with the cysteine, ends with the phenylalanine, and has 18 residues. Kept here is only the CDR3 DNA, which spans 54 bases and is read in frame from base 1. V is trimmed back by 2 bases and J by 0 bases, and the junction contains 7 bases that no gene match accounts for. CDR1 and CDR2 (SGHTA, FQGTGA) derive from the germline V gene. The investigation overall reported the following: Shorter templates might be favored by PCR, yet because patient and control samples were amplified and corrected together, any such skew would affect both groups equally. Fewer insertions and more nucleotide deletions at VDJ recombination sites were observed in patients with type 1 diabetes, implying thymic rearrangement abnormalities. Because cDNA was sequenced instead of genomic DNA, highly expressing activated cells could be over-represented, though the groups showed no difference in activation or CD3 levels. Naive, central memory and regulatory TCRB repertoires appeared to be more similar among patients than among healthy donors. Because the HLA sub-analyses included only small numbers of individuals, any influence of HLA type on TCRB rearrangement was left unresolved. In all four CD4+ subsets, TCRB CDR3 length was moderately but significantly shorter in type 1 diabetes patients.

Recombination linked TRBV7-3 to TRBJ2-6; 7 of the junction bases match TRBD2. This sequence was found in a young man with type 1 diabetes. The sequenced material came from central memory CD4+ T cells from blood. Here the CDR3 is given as CASSLRGLQGSGANVLTF. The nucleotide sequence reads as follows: TGTGCCAGCAGCTTACGGGGACTACAAGGCTCTGGGGCCAACGTCCTGACTTTC.